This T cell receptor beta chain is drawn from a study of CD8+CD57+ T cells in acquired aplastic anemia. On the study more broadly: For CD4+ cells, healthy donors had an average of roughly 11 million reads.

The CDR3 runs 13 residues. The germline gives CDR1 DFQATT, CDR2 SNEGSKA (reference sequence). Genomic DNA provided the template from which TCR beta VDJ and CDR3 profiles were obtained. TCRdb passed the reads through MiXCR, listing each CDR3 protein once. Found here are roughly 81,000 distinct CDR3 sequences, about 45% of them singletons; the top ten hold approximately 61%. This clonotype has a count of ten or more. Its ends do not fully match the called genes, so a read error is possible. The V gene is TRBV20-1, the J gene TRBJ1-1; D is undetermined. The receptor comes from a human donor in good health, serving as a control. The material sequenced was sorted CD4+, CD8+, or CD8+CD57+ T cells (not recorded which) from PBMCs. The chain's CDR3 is CSAGELGNTEAFF. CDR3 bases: TGCAGTGCTGGAGAACTGGGGAACACTGAAGCTTTCTTT.